Below, 31 T cell receptor beta chains from the same sample are listed, as sequenced in a study of CD8 T cell repertoires and HIV-1 epitope variants. These TCRs' antigens remain unknown. Clones were read by immunoSEQ multiplex PCR, and TCRdb kept only the in-frame ones, dropping some. The data contain almost 5,500 clones, over 50% of them singletons. Source material: cultured CD8+ T cells derived from PBMCs. These receptors were obtained from a male donor with HIV.

The chain recombines TRBV18 with TRBJ2-1; 9 nucleotides match TRBD2. V was clipped by 4 bases and J by 5 bases; unmatched bases: 18. Germline V gene sequence: CDR1 KGHSH, CDR2 LQKENI. The CDR3 consists of 19 residues. The CDR3 here is CASSQLWKLGLAPNNEQFF. The CDR3 DNA reads TGTGCCAGCTCACAGCTTTGGAAACTGGGACTAGCCCCCAACAATGAGCAGTTCTTC.

This clone is a singleton in its sample. This chain uses TRBV4-1 with TRBJ2-7; TRBD2 matches 8 bases. The J segment lost 4 bases and the V segment lost 1 base, leaving 3 bases of the junction unmatched. Looked up from germline, CDR1 is MGHRA and CDR2 is YSYEKL. The CDR3 loop spans 14 amino acids. The CDR3 nucleotides read TGCGCCAGCAGCCAAGGGAGCGGGGGATACGAGCAGTACTTC. Amino acids: CASSQGSGGYEQYF.

This clone ranks as hyperexpanded. This chain joins TRBV28 and TRBJ1-2; D is ambiguous. The CDR3 covers 16 residues. The ends were cut back, 8 bases at V and 1 base at J, with 20 bases in the middle. Germline V lookup: CDR1 MDHEN, CDR2 SYDVKM. CDR3: CASGLYPLDLNYGYTF. The CDR3 nucleotides read TGTGCCAGCGGCTTATATCCCTTGGACCTTAACTATGGCTACACCTTC.

Relative to its sample, this clone is large. This sequence joins TRBV10-3 and TRBJ2-7; tentative D call: TRBD2 (6 bases). The CDR3 is made up of 13 amino acids. Germline V gene sequence: CDR1 ENHRY, CDR2 SYGVKD. V dropped 10 bases and J dropped 4 bases, with 17 bases sitting between them. The CDR3 sequence: CATLGDSTYEQYF. The DNA of the CDR3 is TGTGCCACCCTAGGGGACTCTACTTACGAGCAGTACTTC.

The table lists this clone with a count of one. The V call is TRBV7-3, the J call TRBJ1-5; no clear D gene. V shed 1 base and J shed 2 bases, with 12 bases lying between them. Germline loops: CDR1 SGHTA, CDR2 FQGTGA. CDR3 length equals 16 residues. CDR3 protein: CASSLNGGLRNQPQHF. The CDR3, as DNA: TGTGCCAGCAGCTTAAATGGAGGGTTGCGCAATCAGCCCCAGCATTTT.

The chain couples TRBV28 to TRBJ2-3; no clear D gene. V lost 5 bases and J lost 0, with 9 bases in between. The CDR3 covers 14 residues. Per the germline V gene, CDR1 is MDHEN and CDR2 is SYDVKM. This CDR3 is CASSPVVSTDTQYF. The CDR3 DNA follows: TGTGCCAGCAGTCCGGTAGTAAGCACAGATACGCAGTATTTT.

The count of this clone is one. J is TRBJ1-2 and V is TRBV5-4; D not certain. The CDR3 spans 11 residues. Germline CDR1 is SGHNT and CDR2 is YYREEE (reference sequence). Trimming removed 2 bases from V and 6 bases from J, with 5 bases in between. CDR3 bases: TGTGCCAGCAGCTTTCAAGATGGCTACACCTTC. This translates into CASSFQDGYTF. The full variable domain, its missing parts supplied by reference TRBV5-4 and TRBJ1-2, is ETGVTQSPTHLIKTRGQQVTLRCSSQSGHNTVSWYQQALGQGPQFIFQYYREEENGRGNFPPRFSGLQFPNYSSELNVNALELDDSALYLCASSFQDGYTFGSGTRLTVV.

This clone qualifies as large. The chain joins TRBV4-3 to TRBJ1-2; no clear D gene. The V end was cut by 0 bases, the J end by 3 bases, with 14 bases between. Germline loops: CDR1 LGHNA, CDR2 YSLEER. CDR3 length equals 16 residues. The DNA for the CDR3 is TGCGCCAGCAGCCAAGATCCCGTCGAACTCGACTATGGCTACACCTTC. This encodes CASSQDPVELDYGYTF.

The genes are TRBV30 and TRBJ2-7; 9 nucleotides line up with TRBD1. Trimming at V came to 2 bases and at J to 0 bases, leaving 8 bases not matched to a gene. CDR1 is GTSNPN and CDR2 is SVGIG in the germline V gene (reference sequence). The length of the CDR3 is 16 residues. The CDR3 loop reads CAWSPGQGPTSYEQYF. As DNA, the CDR3 is TGTGCCTGGAGTCCCGGACAGGGGCCGACCTCCTACGAGCAGTACTTC.

CDR3 DNA: TGTGCCAGCAGGGGGAGCGGGATCTCCTACAATGAGCAGTTCTTC. This sequence encodes CASRGSGISYNEQFF. The chain couples TRBV25-1 to TRBJ2-1, with 7 bases fitting TRBD2. In germline, CDR1 is MGHDK, CDR2 SYGVNS. This CDR3 contains 15 residues. Unmatched junction bases numbered 5, after V lost 6 bases and J lost 0 bases.

The rearrangement links TRBV5-4 to TRBJ1-2, with 10 bases identical to TRBD1. The CDR3 spans 14 residues. The V gene end was trimmed by 0 bases and the J gene end by 10 bases; junction bases not matched to a gene: 6. Per the germline V gene, CDR1 is SGHNT and CDR2 is YYREEE (reference sequence). CDR3 sequence (DNA): TGTGCCAGCAGCTTGGTAGGACAGGGGGTGGCCTACACCTTC. Translated: CASSLVGQGVAYTF.

This clone was seen a handful of times. V usage is TRBV9 and J usage is TRBJ2-7; possibly TRBD1 for D (5 bases). V lost 3 bases to trimming and J lost 3 bases, with 10 bases between them. There are 13 residues in the CDR3. Germline V CDR1 and CDR2: SGDLS, YYNGEE. CDR3 sequence reads: CASSAEQGYEQYF. The CDR3 region has the DNA TGTGCCAGCAGCGCCGAGCAGGGCTACGAGCAGTACTTC. The variable domain in full, completed from reference TRBV9 and TRBJ2-7, reads DSGVTQTPKHLITATGQRVTLRCSPRSGDLSVYWYQQSLDQGLQFLIQYYNGEERAKGNILERFSAQQFPDLHSELNLSSLELGDSALYFCASSAEQGYEQYFGPGTRLTVT.

The V gene is TRBV7-9, the J gene TRBJ2-7, with TRBD2 matching 10 bases. The CDR3 is made up of 14 amino acids. Germline assignment: CDR1 SEHNR and CDR2 FQNEAQ (reference sequence). The V segment lost 3 bases and the J segment 6 bases; nucleotides outside the gene matches: 5. The CDR3 nucleotides read TGTGCCAGCAGCTTTGTTAGCGGGGGGCTCGAGCAGTACTTC. Protein: CASSFVSGGLEQYF.

This clone was recorded a few times. For the CDR3, the DNA is TGTGCCAGCAGCGGAGTGAAGATGTCCAGGTCTACCGAGCAGTACTTC. Its translation: CASSGVKMSRSTEQYF. The chain is built from TRBV2 and TRBJ2-7, with D unresolved. The CDR3 runs 16 residues. Deletions cut 6 bases from V and 6 bases from J, with 24 bases between. Germline V CDR1 and CDR2: SNHLY, FYNNEI.

The CDR3 region has the DNA TGTGCCATCAGTGAGTCGGCTAGCGCTGAGCAGTTCTTC. As protein: CAISESASAEQFF. The J gene is TRBJ2-1, the V gene TRBV10-3, with D tentatively TRBD2 (6 bases). The V gene lost 0 bases and the J gene lost 9 bases, with 9 bases spanning the gap. Per germline, CDR1 ENHRY and CDR2 SYGVKD. The CDR3 spans 13 residues.

The rearrangement joins TRBV9 to TRBJ2-3; a possible D gene is TRBD2 (7 bases). Germline assignment: CDR1 SGDLS and CDR2 YYNGEE. CDR3 length: 16 amino acids. Trimming pared 0 bases from V and 0 bases from J, leaving 11 bases between. For the CDR3, the DNA is TGTGCCAGCAGCGTAGGAGGGGGGGCTAGCACAGATACGCAGTATTTT. Protein sequence: CASSVGGGASTDTQYF.

Here the CDR3 reads CASSVMGGNSGNTIYF. The CDR3 bases are TGTGCCAGCAGCGTAATGGGAGGGAACTCTGGAAACACCATATATTTT. This chain uses TRBV9 with TRBJ1-3; D is unresolved. The V end was cut by 1 base, the J end by 0 bases, with 11 bases between. The V gene's germline CDR1 is SGDLS and CDR2 YYNGEE. CDR3 length: 16 residues. The full variable domain, its missing parts supplied by reference TRBV9 and TRBJ1-3, is DSGVTQTPKHLITATGQRVTLRCSPRSGDLSVYWYQQSLDQGLQFLIQYYNGEERAKGNILERFSAQQFPDLHSELNLSSLELGDSALYFCASSVMGGNSGNTIYFGEGSWLTVV.

The chain joins TRBV28 to TRBJ1-5; D unresolved. Germline V gene sequence: CDR1 MDHEN, CDR2 SYDVKM. Trimming took off 3 bases at V and 0 bases at J, with 3 bases between the two ends. CDR3 size: 13 residues. In DNA form, the CDR3 reads TGTGCCAGCAGTTTGGGTAGCAATCAGCCCCAGCATTTT. This gives the protein CASSLGSNQPQHF.

V and J are TRBV6-5 and TRBJ2-1, with no clear D. The germline gives CDR1 MNHEY, CDR2 SVGAGI. The CDR3 has 15 amino acids. V was cut by 5 bases and J by 0 bases, with 11 bases left in between. CDR3 sequence: CASSPPQRSYNEQFF. DNA for the CDR3: TGTGCCAGCAGTCCGCCCCAACGCTCCTACAATGAGCAGTTCTTC.

The V and J genes are TRBV7-6 and TRBJ1-3, with D unresolved. There are 14 residues in the CDR3. Trimming took 6 bases from V and 0 from J, leaving 9 bases between them. CDR1 SGHVS and CDR2 FNYEAQ come from the germline V gene. CDR3 nucleotides: TGTGCCAGCAGTCCTATCTACTCTGGAAACACCATATATTTT. This codes for CASSPIYSGNTIYF. Full variable domain (remainder filled in from reference TRBV7-6 and TRBJ1-3): GAGVSQSPRYKVTKRGQDVALRCDPISGHVSLYWYRQALGQGPEFLTYFNYEAQQDKSGLPNDRFSAERPEGSISTLTIQRTEQRDSAMYRCASSPIYSGNTIYFGEGSWLTVV.

This chain connects TRBV19 to TRBJ2-5; D is uncertain. The CDR3 consists of 14 residues. The V end lost 6 bases, the J end lost 0 bases, and 11 bases lay between the germline ends. Germline CDR1 reads LNHDA; CDR2 reads SQIVND (reference sequence). Written as DNA, the CDR3 is TGTGCCAGTAGGGTTCGGCCCAACCAAGAGACCCAGTACTTC. This encodes CASRVRPNQETQYF. The whole variable domain, remainder taken from reference TRBV19 and TRBJ2-5, is DGGITQSPKYLFRKEGQNVTLSCEQNLNHDAMYWYRQDPGQGLRLIYYSQIVNDFQKGDIAEGYSVSREKKESFPLTVTSAQKNPTAFYLCASRVRPNQETQYFGPGTRLLVL.

In regard to this clone: At one of its ends the junction is not consistent with the germline gene, which may arise from a read error. The V gene is TRBV28, the J gene TRBJ1-2; D remains unclear. Looked up from germline, CDR1 is MDHEN and CDR2 is SYDVKM. CDR3 length: 11 residues. In nucleotides, the CDR3 is TGTGCCAGCAGTTTAGGGAGGAACCAAGTCTTC. Protein: CASSLGRNQVF.

The V gene is TRBV19, the J gene TRBJ2-7, with TRBD1 matching over 7 bases. Per the germline V gene, CDR1 is LNHDA and CDR2 is SQIVND (reference sequence). V was pared by 6 bases and J by 0 bases, with 8 bases of the junction left unmatched. The CDR3 is made up of 15 amino acids. CDR3 in DNA: TGTGCCAGTAGCCAAGGGACAGCAAGCTCCTACGAGCAGTACTTC. It is translated as CASSQGTASSYEQYF. The whole variable domain, filled in from reference TRBV19 and TRBJ2-7, reads DGGITQSPKYLFRKEGQNVTLSCEQNLNHDAMYWYRQDPGQGLRLIYYSQIVNDFQKGDIAEGYSVSREKKESFPLTVTSAQKNPTAFYLCASSQGTASSYEQYFGPGTRLTVT.

The chain uses TRBV10-3 and TRBJ2-2, with no clear D. Between the trimmed V and J ends, which lost 4 bases and 2 bases, there was a span of 5 bases. CDR1 is ENHRY and CDR2 is SYGVKD in the germline V gene. This CDR3 contains 13 residues. The CDR3 loop is CAISGQNTGELFF. CDR3 nucleotides: TGTGCCATCAGTGGACAAAACACCGGGGAGCTGTTTTTT.

This clone has more than one count but fewer than ten. This rearrangement joins TRBV2 to TRBJ2-5; the match to TRBD2 covers 8 bases. The CDR3 has 19 amino acids. Germline CDR1 is SNHLY and CDR2 is FYNNEI. V was clipped by 9 bases and J by 5 bases; unmatched bases: 26. The CDR3 loop is CARRRKLTSGKGPFETQYF. The CDR3 DNA follows: TGTGCCAGACGTCGAAAGCTAACTAGCGGTAAGGGGCCGTTTGAGACCCAGTACTTC.

The gene calls are TRBV4-3 and TRBJ2-1; maybe TRBD1 (6 bases). This CDR3 is 16 amino acids long. Trimming shortened V by 0 bases and J by 0 bases, and 9 bases separated the two germline ends. The V gene's germline CDR1 is LGHNA and CDR2 YSLEER. The CDR3 loop reads CASSQDEDSSYNEQFF. CDR3 nucleotides: TGCGCCAGCAGCCAAGATGAGGACAGCTCCTACAATGAGCAGTTCTTC.

This clone is medium-sized. The chain joins TRBV7-9 to TRBJ2-2, with D possibly being TRBD1 (5 bases). The CDR3 covers 16 residues. CDR1 and CDR2 (germline): SEHNR, FQNEAQ (reference sequence). V dropped 5 bases and J dropped 3 bases, with 16 bases sitting between them. The CDR3 region is CASSHIKGRDTGELFF. The CDR3, as DNA: TGTGCCAGCAGCCACATTAAGGGGCGCGACACCGGGGAGCTGTTTTTT.

V gene TRBV2 combines with J gene TRBJ2-1; D is unresolved. CDR3 length: 18 amino acids. The germline gives CDR1 SNHLY, CDR2 FYNNEI. V lost 1 base, J lost 7 bases, and 23 bases lay in between. CDR3 coding DNA: TGTGCCAGCAGTGAAGTGCTACCCGGTAGCTCCTACAATAATGAGCAGTTCTTC. This codes for CASSEVLPGSSYNNEQFF.

The chain uses TRBV5-4 and TRBJ2-5; D unresolved. CDR1 is SGHNT, CDR2 YYREEE, per germline (reference sequence). With 9 bases removed from V and 5 bases from J, the gap between germline ends came to 8 bases. The CDR3 is made up of 10 amino acids. CDR3 protein: CATPAETQYF. CDR3 sequence (DNA): TGTGCCACCCCAGCGGAGACCCAGTACTTC.

This clone came up once. The V and J genes are TRBV5-1 and TRBJ1-3; 7 bases line up with TRBD1. The trim removed 4 bases at V and 0 bases at J, leaving 7 bases unmatched. Germline V gives CDR1 SGHRS, CDR2 YFSETQ. This CDR3 region has 16 residues. CDR3 region: CASSDSTGPSGNTIYF. The CDR3 DNA reads TGCGCCAGCAGCGACTCGACAGGGCCCTCTGGAAACACCATATATTTT.

The CDR3 loop reads CASSEDLGLDEQYF. The CDR3 DNA follows: TGTGCCAGCAGTGAAGACCTAGGACTCGACGAGCAGTACTTC. The V and J genes are TRBV2 and TRBJ2-7, with D possibly being TRBD2 (5 bases). The germline V gene has CDR1 SNHLY and CDR2 FYNNEI. This CDR3 is built from 14 residues. V dropped 1 base and J dropped 5 bases, with 12 bases sitting between them.